This T cell receptor beta chain was sequenced during a study of T cells in localized non-small cell lung cancer. Overall study findings and caveats: Multi-region tumor sequencing was not done, so intratumor heterogeneity could not be excluded. Adjacent uninvolved lung tissue had the highest T cell clonality, exceeding tumor. Adjacent lung had a median roughly 53 of the 100 largest tumor clones.

Here immunoSEQ multiplex PCR was the method, and the copy in TCRdb shows in-frame clones only, minus some. Counted here are 40,000 to 65,000 clones, approximately 80% occurring once; the ten biggest clones make up about a sixth. Turning to this clone: Its specificity is not known.

Germline-derived CDR1 and CDR2 are MNHEY and SVGAGI. V shed 2 bases and J shed 1 base, with 8 bases lying between them. This CDR3 spans 14 amino acids. The chain recombines TRBV6-5 with TRBJ1-1, with D unresolved. The clonotype comes from a man aged 40 to 70 with stage III lung adenocarcinoma. This material consisted of peripheral blood mononuclear cells, taken before any cancer treatment. In nucleotides, the CDR3 is TGTGCCAGCAGTTACAGTCGGGAGAACACTGAAGCTTTCTTT. This gives the protein CASSYSRENTEAFF.